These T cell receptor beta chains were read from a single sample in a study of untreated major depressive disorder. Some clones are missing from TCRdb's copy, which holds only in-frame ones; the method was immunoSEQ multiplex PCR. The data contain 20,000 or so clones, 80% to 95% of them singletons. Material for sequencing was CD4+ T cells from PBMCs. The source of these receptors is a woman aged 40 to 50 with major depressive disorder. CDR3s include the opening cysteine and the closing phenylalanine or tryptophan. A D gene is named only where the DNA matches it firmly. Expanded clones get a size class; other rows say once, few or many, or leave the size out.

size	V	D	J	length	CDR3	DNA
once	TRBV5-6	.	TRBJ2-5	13	CASSFEASETQYF	TGTGCCAGCAGCTTTGAAGCGTCTGAGACCCAGTACTTC
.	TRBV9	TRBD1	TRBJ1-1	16	CASSLDPTGEYTEAFF	TGTGCCAGCAGCCTTGACCCGACAGGGGAGTACACTGAAGCTTTCTTT
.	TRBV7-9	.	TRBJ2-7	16	CASSTAVGLSIYEQYF	TGTGCCAGCAGCACCGCGGTGGGATTGTCAATCTACGAGCAGTACTTC
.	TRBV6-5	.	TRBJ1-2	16	CASSYSSSRGNYGYTF	TGTGCCAGCAGTTACTCGAGTTCCAGGGGTAACTATGGCTACACCTTC
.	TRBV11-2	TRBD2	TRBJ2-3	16	CASSLTSGSVTDTQYF	TGTGCCAGCAGCCTGACTAGCGGGAGTGTCACAGATACGCAGTATTTT
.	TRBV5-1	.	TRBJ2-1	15	CASSFYRSSYNEQFF	TGCGCCAGCAGCTTCTACAGGAGCTCCTACAATGAGCAGTTCTTC
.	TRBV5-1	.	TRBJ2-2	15	CASSLDRIVAGELFF	TGCGCCAGCAGCTTGGACAGGATAGTCGCCGGGGAGCTGTTTTTT
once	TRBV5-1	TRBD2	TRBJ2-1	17	CASSFTGTSGVYNEQFF	TGCGCCAGCAGCTTTACCGGGACTAGCGGAGTTTACAATGAGCAGTTCTTC
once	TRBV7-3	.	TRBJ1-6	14	CASSLGDYNSPLHF	TGTGCCAGCAGCCTCGGCGATTATAATTCACCCCTCCACTTT
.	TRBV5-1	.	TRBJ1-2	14	CASSLMVGSTGYTF	TGCGCCAGCAGCTTGATGGTTGGCTCGACAGGCTACACCTTC
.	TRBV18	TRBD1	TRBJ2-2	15	CASSPRTGATGELFF	TGTGCCAGCTCACCAAGGACAGGAGCCACCGGGGAGCTGTTTTTT
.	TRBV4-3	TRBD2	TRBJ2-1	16	CASSSRTSGIYNEQFF	TGCGCCAGCAGCTCGAGGACTAGCGGGATTTACAATGAGCAGTTCTTC